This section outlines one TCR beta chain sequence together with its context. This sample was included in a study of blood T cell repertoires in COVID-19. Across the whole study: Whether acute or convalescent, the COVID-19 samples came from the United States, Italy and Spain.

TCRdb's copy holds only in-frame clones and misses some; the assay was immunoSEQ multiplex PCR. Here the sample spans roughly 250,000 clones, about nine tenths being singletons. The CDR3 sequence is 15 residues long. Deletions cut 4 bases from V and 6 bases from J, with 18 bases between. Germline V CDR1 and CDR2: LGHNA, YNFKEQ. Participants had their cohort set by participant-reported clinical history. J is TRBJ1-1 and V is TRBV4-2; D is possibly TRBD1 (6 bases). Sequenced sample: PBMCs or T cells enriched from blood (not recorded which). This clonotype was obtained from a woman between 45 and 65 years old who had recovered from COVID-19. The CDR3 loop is CASSPRGGGDAEAFF. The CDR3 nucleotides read TGTGCCAGCAGCCCGCGAGGGGGTGGTGACGCTGAAGCTTTCTTT.